Detailed here is one T cell receptor (beta chain). The antigen remains unidentified. V was shortened by 4 bases and J by 9 bases, with 19 bases between the two germline ends. CDR3 length: 13 residues. Germline V gene data show CDR1 as DFQATT and CDR2 as SNEGSKA (reference sequence). An equimolar mix of two oligonucleotides served as the beta constant-region primer for TRBC1 and TRBC2. Nested alpha and beta constant-region primers with the SP2 primer drove four PCR rounds on ligated cDNA. A 12-nucleotide UMI and the SP2 primer were added to the cDNA 3' end by oligonucleotide ligation. TCRdb itself ran the UMI-ligation and nested PCR reads through MiXCR, one entry per CDR3 protein. This repertoire shows about 160,000 distinct CDR3 sequences, 20% to 25% found once; its top ten account for about 0.11%. The record originates from a study of naive and memory T cell subsets. The study, taken as a whole, reports: Gini index rose across naive, CM, EM and EMRA in CD4 and CD8. A few larger clonotypes appeared in naive repertoires, especially CD8, possibly memory cells re-expressing CD45RA. Expression changes during T cell differentiation may affect RNA-based TCR counts.

Cells stained for CD3, CD4, CD8, CD45RA, CD27 and viability were sorted into four CD45RA/CD27 subsets. Sequenced: naive CD4+ T cells from blood. The origin of this receptor is a human donor in good health. The gene calls are TRBV20-1 and TRBJ2-7; D is possibly TRBD1 (6 bases). The CDR3: CSAKQGQLAWQYF. The CDR3 DNA reads as TGCAGTGCTAAACAAGGACAGTTGGCTTGGCAGTACTTC.